This T cell receptor beta chain was found in a study of PD-1 blockade in classical Hodgkin lymphoma. The ends were cut back, 5 bases at V and 7 bases at J, with 17 bases in the middle. The CDR3 extends over 14 amino acids. CDR1 and CDR2 from the germline V gene are MNHNS and SASEGT. Clones were sequenced by immunoSEQ multiplex PCR, and TCRdb holds only the in-frame ones, with some missing. The table has some 25,000 clones, 60% to 80% seen once. All patients relapsed after autologous stem cell transplantation, and brentuximab vedotin exposure varied. The sequences come from peripheral blood mononuclear cells (PBMCs), collected at baseline. V gene TRBV6-1 combines with J gene TRBJ1-1; D call uncertain. The source of this sequence is a human donor with classical Hodgkin lymphoma. The CDR3: CASSTEGGLVEAFF. In DNA, the CDR3 is TGTGCCAGCAGTACCGAGGGAGGTCTAGTTGAAGCTTTCTTT.